These 20 T cell receptor beta chains were all obtained from the same sample, sequenced in a study of T cell responses to AZD1222 COVID-19 vaccine. Some clones are missing from TCRdb's copy, which holds only in-frame ones; the method was immunoSEQ multiplex PCR. The sample lists roughly 110,000 clones; roughly 92% were seen once. The sequencing here drew on peripheral blood, taken on day 0 of AZD1222 vaccination. These receptors were taken from an adult in good health.

V is TRBV2 and J is TRBJ1-1; a possible D gene is TRBD1 (5 bases). Germline CDR1 reads SNHLY; CDR2 reads FYNNEI. V lost 6 bases and J 1 base, leaving 24 bases between the germline ends. The CDR3 has 18 residues. DNA for the CDR3: TGTGCCAGCAGACGGGACGCACCAACCGTAACTAAGAACACTGAAGCTTTCTTT. This sequence encodes CASRRDAPTVTKNTEAFF.

The chain is built from TRBV1 and TRBJ1-2; TRBD1, the table's D call, was not compared with the DNA. TRBV1 is annotated as a pseudogene. The CDR3 sequence is 15 residues long. CDR3 DNA: TGCACCAGCAGCCCCGGGACAGGGGGCAGATATGGCTACACCTTC. It codes for CTSSPGTGGRYGYTF.

The CDR3 here is CASSVRGGVQPQHF. CDR3 in DNA: TGTGCCAGCAGTGTTCGTGGGGGTGTCCAGCCCCAGCATTTT. The J gene is TRBJ1-5, the V gene TRBV28; tentative D call: TRBD1 (5 bases). The V gene lost 5 bases and the J gene lost 7 bases, with 15 bases spanning the gap. The CDR3 has 14 residues. Germline CDR1 is MDHEN and CDR2 is SYDVKM.

J is TRBJ2-1 and V is TRBV7-2, with 8 bases identical to TRBD1. V dropped 4 bases and J dropped 8; count of bases not matched to a gene: 4. Germline V gives CDR1 SGHTA, CDR2 FQGNSA. This CDR3 is 13 amino acids long. The CDR3 protein is CASSSTGVYEQFF. Here the CDR3 DNA reads TGTGCCAGCAGCTCGACAGGGGTGTATGAGCAGTTCTTC.

The V call is TRBV6-2 or TRBV6-3, the J call TRBJ1-5; tentatively, D is TRBD1 (5 bases). Per germline, CDR1 MNHEY and CDR2 SVGEGT. V dropped 6 bases and J dropped 6 bases, with 15 bases sitting between them. The length of the CDR3 is 14 residues. The CDR3 coding sequence is TGTGCCAGCAGCTCCGGACAAGGAGGTCAGCCCCAGCATTTT. The encoded protein is CASSSGQGGQPQHF.

A single count supports this clone. The rearrangement uses TRBV6-5 and TRBJ1-5, with a weak D call TRBD1 (5 bases). Trimming took 2 bases from V and 2 from J, leaving 7 bases between them. Germline CDR1 reads MNHEY; CDR2 reads SVGAGI. The CDR3 is 14 residues long. The CDR3 protein is CASSYRDGNQPQHF. The CDR3 DNA reads TGTGCCAGCAGTTACCGGGACGGCAATCAGCCCCAGCATTTT.

The chain joins TRBV19 to TRBJ2-5; 7 bases align to TRBD1. CDR3 size: 13 residues. Germline loops: CDR1 LNHDA, CDR2 SQIVND (reference sequence). Trimming took 5 bases from V and 4 from J; bases not matched to a gene: 4. CDR3 protein: CASSARQGETQYF. CDR3 DNA: TGTGCCAGTAGTGCCCGACAGGGAGAGACCCAGTACTTC. The full variable domain, in which reference TRBV19 and TRBJ2-5 provide the parts outside the CDR3, is DGGITQSPKYLFRKEGQNVTLSCEQNLNHDAMYWYRQDPGQGLRLIYYSQIVNDFQKGDIAEGYSVSREKKESFPLTVTSAQKNPTAFYLCASSARQGETQYFGPGTRLLVL.

The gene calls are TRBV2 and TRBJ2-5; tentative D call: TRBD2 (6 bases). The CDR3 extends over 13 amino acids. Germline assignment: CDR1 SNHLY and CDR2 FYNNEI. The ends were cut back, 7 bases at V and 5 bases at J, with 14 bases in the middle. Written as DNA, the CDR3 is TGTGCCAGCACGACGGGGGTTTGGGAGACCCAGTACTTC. Translation: CASTTGVWETQYF.

The chain has TRBV30 and TRBJ1-5; D may be TRBD1 (6 bases). V lost 1 base and J 3 bases, leaving 16 bases between the germline ends. Germline lookup yields CDR1 GTSNPN and CDR2 SVGIG (reference sequence). The CDR3 runs 16 residues. Written as DNA, the CDR3 is TGTGCCTGGAGTGCTGGGACAAGGAGTTTCAATCAGCCCCAGCATTTT. It encodes CAWSAGTRSFNQPQHF.

This clone was counted once. At the DNA level, this CDR3 is encoded by other sequences in the same sample as well. V is TRBV18 and J is TRBJ2-3; D unresolved. Germline-derived CDR1 and CDR2 are KGHSH and LQKENI. The CDR3 totals 13 residues. The ends were cut back, 0 bases at V and 1 base at J, with 2 bases in the middle. The CDR3 spells CASSPPGTDTQYF. CDR3 DNA sequence: TGTGCCAGCTCACCACCTGGCACAGATACGCAGTATTTT.

The V call is TRBV11-1, the J call TRBJ1-3, with 7 bases fitting TRBD1. V was pared by 5 bases and J by 8 bases, with 9 bases of the junction left unmatched. This CDR3 has 14 amino acids. Germline CDR1 SGHAT, CDR2 FQDESV (reference sequence). CDR3 nucleotides: TGTGCCAGCAGCCCAGAGGGGACAGTGGACACCATATATTTT. Its translation is CASSPEGTVDTIYF.

The chain is built from TRBV6-5 and TRBJ2-6, with D tentatively TRBD2 (7 bases). The CDR3 runs to 14 residues. Germline lookup yields CDR1 MNHEY and CDR2 SVGAGI. V lost 7 bases, J lost 2 bases, and 9 bases lay in between. The CDR3 sequence: CASKGGPGANVLTF. Written as DNA, the CDR3 is TGTGCCAGCAAGGGGGGGCCTGGGGCCAACGTCCTGACTTTC.

This clone was found a few times. This sequence joins TRBV30 and TRBJ1-1, with a possible D match to TRBD1 (6 bases). Trimming pared 3 bases from V and 0 bases from J, leaving 11 bases between. This CDR3 contains 14 residues. The germline gives CDR1 GTSNPN, CDR2 SVGIG (reference sequence). The CDR3 DNA sequence: TGTGCCTGGAGCTCAGGACAGATGAACACTGAAGCTTTCTTT. This gives the protein CAWSSGQMNTEAFF.

The rearrangement uses TRBV2 and TRBJ2-3; D is possibly TRBD2 (6 bases). CDR1 SNHLY and CDR2 FYNNEI come from the germline V gene. The V and J ends lost 5 bases and 0 bases respectively, with 9 bases between them. The CDR3 totals 14 residues. For the CDR3, the DNA is TGTGCCAGCAGTCTGACTAGAAGCACAGATACGCAGTATTTT. This sequence encodes CASSLTRSTDTQYF.

V is TRBV16 and J is TRBJ1-2, with D unclear. Trimming took 2 bases from V and 2 from J, leaving 3 bases between them. Germline-derived CDR1 and CDR2 are KGHSY and FQNENV. This CDR3 has 12 residues. The DNA for the CDR3 is TGTGCCAGCAGCCAAGGGAACTATGGCTACACCTTC. Encoded protein: CASSQGNYGYTF.

The chain carries TRBV28 and TRBJ1-2, with D possibly matching TRBD1 (5 bases). CDR1 is MDHEN and CDR2 is SYDVKM in the germline V gene. Trimming took off 8 bases at V and 4 bases at J, with 11 bases between the two ends. The CDR3 extends over 12 amino acids. The CDR3 is CASVSGGYGYTF. As DNA, the CDR3 is TGTGCCAGCGTGAGTGGGGGCTATGGCTACACCTTC.

This clone occurred once. The V and J genes are TRBV7-2 and TRBJ2-7, with D perhaps matching TRBD2 (6 bases). The CDR3 is made up of 15 amino acids. Trimming cost V 1 base and J 0 bases, with 10 bases left between them. The V gene's germline CDR1 is SGHTA and CDR2 FQGNSA. The CDR3 here is CASSLGPSDSYEQYF. Written as DNA, the CDR3 is TGTGCCAGCAGCTTAGGGCCTAGCGACTCCTACGAGCAGTACTTC.

The chain couples TRBV7-3 to TRBJ2-2, with 8 bases identical to TRBD1. The V segment lost 4 bases and the J segment 4 bases; nucleotides outside the gene matches: 5. This CDR3 contains 15 residues. Germline V gene sequence: CDR1 SGHTA, CDR2 FQGTGA. The CDR3 loop is CASSSITGGTGELFF. Written as DNA, the CDR3 is TGTGCCAGCAGCTCCATCACAGGGGGCACCGGGGAGCTGTTTTTT.

The rearrangement joins TRBV7-9 to TRBJ2-7; unclear D gene. V was pared by 4 bases and J by 1 base, with 8 bases between. The CDR3 extends over 13 amino acids. Germline assignment: CDR1 SEHNR and CDR2 FQNEAQ (reference sequence). CDR3 in DNA: TGTGCCAGCAGCTGGGCCACTTCCTACGAGCAGTACTTC. Residues: CASSWATSYEQYF.

The chain joins TRBV14 to TRBJ2-3; D might be TRBD2 (5 bases). V lost 3 bases to trimming and J lost 4 bases, with 14 bases between them. The germline V gene has CDR1 SGHDN and CDR2 FVKESK. CDR3 size: 15 residues. CDR3: CASSQRTVGADTQYF. The CDR3 DNA reads TGTGCCAGCAGCCAGAGAACGGTGGGAGCAGATACGCAGTATTTT.